This T cell receptor (beta chain) was identified during a study of blood T cell repertoires in COVID-19. Study overall: Samples taken during acute and convalescent COVID-19 were collected in the United States, Italy and Spain. T cells, B-cell-depleted T cells, or PBMCs provided the cDNA or gDNA that served as material.

In the original analysis: The assay estimated nucleated cells by amplifying reference gene primers. Clones were read by immunoSEQ multiplex PCR, and TCRdb kept only the in-frame ones, dropping some. The DNA gave D and trimming, while V, J and clone size come from that table. The repertoire consists of over 250,000 clones, with 89% occurring once and the leading ten covering around 2.1%. CDR3 length: 16 amino acids. CDR1 and CDR2 from the germline V gene are SGDLS and YYNGEE. The trim removed 4 bases at V and 4 bases at J, leaving 5 bases unmatched. This sequence originates from a man aged 50-59 years with acute or convalescent COVID-19. Specimen: peripheral blood. The rearrangement uses TRBV9 and TRBJ2-2, with 12 bases aligning to TRBD2. The CDR3 region is CASSFLAGGFTGELFF. CDR3 DNA sequence: TGTGCCAGCAGCTTCCTAGCGGGGGGGTTCACCGGGGAGCTGTTTTTT.